These 2 T cell receptor beta chains were sequenced from one sample in a study of blood T cell repertoires in COVID-19. Sequencing was performed with immunoSEQ multiplex PCR; in TCRdb, only in-frame clones are kept and a portion is missing. The sample includes a few hundred thousand clones, about 89% of them seen just once. Sample: peripheral blood. These receptors all come from a man aged 40-55 years with acute or convalescent COVID-19.

The chain joins TRBV2 to TRBJ1-1; TRBD1 matches at 10 bases. The CDR3 extends over 15 amino acids. Germline lookup yields CDR1 SNHLY and CDR2 FYNNEI. Losses at the gene ends were 6 bases for V and 2 bases for J; bases not matched to a gene: 6. For the CDR3, the DNA is TGTGCCAGCAGGGAACGGACAGGGGGAAACACTGAAGCTTTCTTT. Its translation: CASRERTGGNTEAFF.

This clone was picked up a small number of times. The chain combines TRBV7-9 with TRBJ2-5; a weak D match, TRBD2 (5 bases). Germline V gives CDR1 SEHNR, CDR2 FQNEAQ (reference sequence). The V end was cut by 4 bases, the J end by 9 bases, with 24 bases between. CDR3 length: 16 amino acids. In nucleotides, the CDR3 is TGTGCCAGCAGCTCGGTAGGCGGGCAGGCCGGTCAGGCCCAGTACTTC. It is translated as CASSSVGGQAGQAQYF.